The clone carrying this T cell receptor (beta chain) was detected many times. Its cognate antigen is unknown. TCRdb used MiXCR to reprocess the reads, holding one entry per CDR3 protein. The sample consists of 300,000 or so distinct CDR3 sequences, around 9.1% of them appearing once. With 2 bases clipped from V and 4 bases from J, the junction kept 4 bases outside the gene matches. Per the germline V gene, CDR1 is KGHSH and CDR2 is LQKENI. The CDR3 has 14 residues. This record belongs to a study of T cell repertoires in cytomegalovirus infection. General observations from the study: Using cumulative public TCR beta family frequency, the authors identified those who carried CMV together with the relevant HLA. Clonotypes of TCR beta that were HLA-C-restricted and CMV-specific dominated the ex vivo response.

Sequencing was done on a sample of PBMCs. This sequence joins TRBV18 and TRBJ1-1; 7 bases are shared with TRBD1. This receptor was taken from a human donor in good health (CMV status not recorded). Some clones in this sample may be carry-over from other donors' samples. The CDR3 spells CASSPGPGGTEAFF. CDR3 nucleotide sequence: TGTGCCAGCTCACCAGGGCCAGGGGGCACTGAAGCTTTCTTT.